The rows below give T cell receptor beta chains drawn from one sample of a study of cytomegalovirus exposure and HLA in healthy donors. The table came from immunoSEQ multiplex PCR; TCRdb's copy has only in-frame clones and leaves some out. The sample holds 95,000 to 150,000 clones, around 85% seen once. The specimen sequenced was PBMCs. All receptors come from a man aged 25 to 40 in good health and CMV-seronegative. Each CDR3 is given with its conserved first and last residue. The order of the fields is clone size, D gene, V gene, CDR3 protein. A D gene is named only where the DNA matches it firmly. Not every row has a clone size; where given, it reads once, few, many or a size class.

size: -
D: TRBD1
V: TRBV28
CDR3: CASSFQGAGRQPQHF

size: -
D: -
V: TRBV15
CDR3: CATSKDRAGETQYF

size: -
D: TRBD1
V: TRBV27
CDR3: CASSPGQPNYGYTF

size: few
D: -
V: TRBV28
CDR3: CASSFPRLTSSYEQYF

size: -
D: -
V: TRBV2
CDR3: CASSEDLGGPQHF

size: -
D: -
V: TRBV29-1
CDR3: CSVDPNTDTQYF

size: -
D: -
V: TRBV6-1
CDR3: CASSGTVRLNTEAFF

size: -
D: -
V: TRBV5-1
CDR3: CASSGAAEAFF

size: -
D: -
V: TRBV5-1
CDR3: CASSLMGEGAGNTIYF

size: few
D: -
V: TRBV7-8
CDR3: CASSPWVEVNEKLFF

size: -
D: -
V: TRBV19
CDR3: CASTQGGVGVGSTDTQYF

size: -
D: -
V: TRBV19
CDR3: CASSGPGRGGYTF

size: -
D: TRBD2
V: TRBV30
CDR3: CAWSGLAGGTPREQFF

size: -
D: -
V: TRBV5-6
CDR3: CASSLTGQNTGELFF

size: -
D: TRBD2
V: TRBV9
CDR3: CASSVSSGTTDTQYF

size: -
D: TRBD1
V: TRBV7-8
CDR3: CASRKQGSSTDTQYF

size: -
D: -
V: TRBV6-5
CDR3: CASSSGRYNSPLHF

size: -
D: TRBD1
V: TRBV5-5
CDR3: CASSSTGGAGEAFF

size: -
D: -
V: TRBV7-9
CDR3: CASSFTLAGLDGEAFF

size: -
D: TRBD1
V: TRBV15
CDR3: CATSRPGQGNTGELFF

size: -
D: TRBD2
V: TRBV7-2
CDR3: CASSLAAGGPGDTQYF

size: once
D: TRBD2
V: TRBV5-1
CDR3: CASSLGLAPGPVGELFF

size: -
D: -
V: TRBV9
CDR3: CASSLNQGPNEKLFF

size: -
D: TRBD1
V: TRBV5-8
CDR3: CASSLPPGGTVYGYTF

size: -
D: -
V: TRBV7-2
CDR3: CASSLASAVSNGQFF

size: once
D: TRBD1
V: TRBV28
CDR3: CASSSGQGTASSTDTQYF

size: -
D: -
V: TRBV5-6
CDR3: CASSFQSTEAFF

size: -
D: TRBD1
V: TRBV19
CDR3: CASQRDRVGTGELFF

size: -
D: TRBD2
V: TRBV27
CDR3: CASGANSGGAETQYF

size: -
D: TRBD1
V: TRBV6-5
CDR3: CASRATGGAIYEQYF

size: -
D: -
V: TRBV6-1
CDR3: CASSPTGKDTQYF

size: -
D: TRBD2
V: TRBV27
CDR3: CASSSSRWSGGLGRKETQYF

size: -
D: TRBD2
V: TRBV11-2
CDR3: CASSLVWGLAGGETQYF

size: -
D: -
V: TRBV15
CDR3: CATSREAWDTGELFF

size: -
D: -
V: TRBV5-8
CDR3: CASSRSRGATEAFF

size: few
D: TRBD2
V: TRBV25-1
CDR3: CASSGGGGLAAGETQYF

size: few
D: -
V: TRBV18
CDR3: CASSPERQTSPLHF

size: -
D: -
V: TRBV14
CDR3: CASSQVQGLLLHF

size: -
D: -
V: TRBV20-1
CDR3: CSAMRGKLFF

size: -
D: -
V: TRBV7-2
CDR3: CASRPGGSYEQYF

size: -
D: -
V: TRBV9
CDR3: CASSVESGGYTEAFF

size: -
D: -
V: TRBV28
CDR3: CASSLTGNTEAFF

size: -
D: -
V: TRBV6-1
CDR3: CASSRTESYEQYF

size: -
D: TRBD2
V: TRBV4-2
CDR3: CASSHPLAGASYEQYF

size: -
D: -
V: TRBV30
CDR3: CAWSDFSVETQYF

size: -
D: -
V: TRBV9
CDR3: CASSPRWWGECYEQYF